Presented here are 18 T cell receptor beta chains from one specimen sequenced in a study of T cells expressing NK-cell markers. TCRdb reprocessed the 5' RACE reads and reports one entry per CDR3 protein, with no DNA. The sample includes 500,000 to 700,000 distinct CDR3 sequences. Source material: blood T cells: a sorted CD56 or NKG2C T cell subset, CD4+ or CD8+ T cells, or bulk PBMC T cells (not recorded which). The receptors stem from a man aged 18 to 30 in good health.

V and J are TRBV20-1 and TRBJ1-4; checking the TCRdb D call of TRBD1 is not possible without DNA. The CDR3 runs to 14 residues. Per germline, CDR1 DFQATT and CDR2 SNEGSKA (reference sequence). CDR3 sequence: CSAPDRVSNEKLFF.

The chain recombines TRBV11-1 with TRBJ2-5; TCRdb outputs TRBD2, but without DNA this stays unchecked. The CDR3 runs to 11 residues. Germline CDR1 and CDR2: SGHAT and FQDESV (reference sequence). CDR3 protein: CATRAGETQYF.

The chain recombines TRBV13 with TRBJ1-1. The CDR3 length is 13 residues. The germline gives CDR1 PRHDT, CDR2 FYEKMQ (reference sequence). The CDR3 protein is CASSSRWGTEAFF.

The chain recombines TRBV21-1 with TRBJ2-7; TCRdb's D gene call, TRBD1, goes unchecked for lack of DNA. TRBV21-1 counts as a pseudogene. The CDR3 consists of 14 residues. The CDR3 reads CASTGGPNNYEQYF.

This chain joins TRBV2 and TRBJ2-1. This CDR3 is 14 amino acids long. Germline V lookup: CDR1 SNHLY, CDR2 FYNNEI. The CDR3 loop reads CASSVGRTYNEQFF.

J is TRBJ2-1 and V is TRBV20-1; TCRdb indicates TRBD1, and absent DNA this call remains unverified. Germline lookup yields CDR1 DFQATT and CDR2 SNEGSKA (reference sequence). This CDR3 has 11 amino acids. The CDR3 protein is CSKRTENEQFF.

The V call is TRBV5-1, the J call TRBJ1-1. Germline V lookup: CDR1 SGHRS, CDR2 YFSETQ. The CDR3 contains 15 residues. CDR3 sequence reads: CASSLDPTGGTEAFF.

The chain couples TRBV20-1 to TRBJ2-1. The CDR3 contains 11 residues. Germline loops: CDR1 DFQATT, CDR2 SNEGSKA (reference sequence). The CDR3 reads CSARDLTVWFF.

This chain connects TRBV20-1 to TRBJ2-6. This CDR3 contains 16 residues. Per the germline V gene, CDR1 is DFQATT and CDR2 is SNEGSKA (reference sequence). The CDR3: CSARGARKAGANVLTF.

J is TRBJ1-2 and V is TRBV4-3; as DNA is missing, the TRBD1 call by TCRdb cannot be tested. CDR1 is LGHNA and CDR2 is YSLEER in the germline V gene. This CDR3 region has 16 residues. This chain's CDR3 is CASSQRGTGGANGYTF.

The chain joins TRBV4-3 to TRBJ2-1; TCRdb indicates TRBD2, and absent DNA this call remains unverified. The CDR3 runs to 15 residues. Looked up from germline, CDR1 is LGHNA and CDR2 is YSLEER. The CDR3 sequence is CASSPNSGRANEQFF.

V is TRBV5-1 and J is TRBJ1-5; the D gene TCRdb calls, TRBD1, cannot be checked with no DNA. CDR1 SGHRS and CDR2 YFSETQ come from the germline V gene. CDR3 size: 15 residues. The chain's CDR3 is CASSWTGTSDQPQHF.

V gene TRBV3-1 combines with J gene TRBJ2-1; absent DNA, TCRdb's TRBD1 call cannot be checked. Germline CDR1 reads LGHDT; CDR2 reads YNNKEL (reference sequence). The CDR3 contains 12 residues. The CDR3 sequence is CASTGATNEQFF.

The chain recombines TRBV11-2 with TRBJ2-5. This CDR3 has 14 amino acids. CDR1 and CDR2 from the germline V gene are SGHAT and FQNNGV. The CDR3 spells CASRVLGLRETQYF.

The genes are TRBV28 and TRBJ2-7; with no DNA, the TCRdb D assignment of TRBD1 cannot be verified. The germline V gene has CDR1 MDHEN and CDR2 SYDVKM. The CDR3 length is 13 residues. The chain's CDR3 is CASKVTGGYEQYF.

The rearrangement links TRBV20-1 to TRBJ2-4; checking the TCRdb D call of TRBD2 is not possible without DNA. Germline CDR1 is DFQATT and CDR2 is SNEGSKA (reference sequence). The CDR3 is made up of 16 amino acids. CDR3 amino acids: CSAHPPGLVLENIQYF.

This chain connects TRBV11-1 to TRBJ2-7; the TRBD1 assignment by TCRdb is unverifiable without DNA. The germline CDR1 and CDR2 sequences are SGHAT and FQDESV (reference sequence). The CDR3 spans 15 residues. The CDR3 is CASRLFGDATYEQYF.

The chain's CDR3 is CASTLLGTETLYGYTF. The chain combines TRBV12-3 or TRBV12-4 with TRBJ1-2; TCRdb selects TRBD1, and the lack of DNA leaves this call unchecked. There are 16 residues in the CDR3.